This TCR beta chain derives from a study of blood T cell repertoires in COVID-19. Looking at the study overall: The United States, Italy and Spain provided the acute and convalescent COVID-19 samples. From T cells, B-cell-depleted T cells, or PBMCs came the material, which was cDNA or gDNA.

The CDR3 is 13 residues long. Per the germline V gene, CDR1 is KGHDR and CDR2 is SFDVKD. Trimming cost V 9 bases and J 7 bases; bases outside gene matches: 7. In its sample, this clone was seen once. Some clones are missing from TCRdb's copy, which holds only in-frame ones; the method was immunoSEQ multiplex PCR. The table lists a few hundred thousand clones, more than 75% of them singletons. The sequencing sample was made of peripheral blood. The chain couples TRBV24-1 to TRBJ1-4; 7 bases line up with TRBD1. The receptor's source is a woman in her sixties or seventies with active or convalescent COVID-19. The CDR3 DNA reads as TGTGCCACCTCCTCAGGGGGGCGTGAAAAACTGTTTTTT. Translating gives CATSSGGREKLFF.